This T cell receptor (beta chain) was captured by sequencing in a study of T cell responses to AZD1222 COVID-19 vaccine. Looking at the study overall: Second doses at about 4 or about 12 weeks were pooled. Study-wide results and limits: Donors were chiefly white British, with a greater number of females, and clonal diversity was perhaps underestimated. Among those given AZD1222, only 6 or 7 were seropositive at baseline. Following two doses of AZD1222, Spike-specific TCR breadth and depth rose.

The method was immunoSEQ multiplex PCR; TCRdb's version includes in-frame clones alone and lacks a portion of them. The sample contains about 150,000 clones, less than 95% of which appear only once. As concerns this clone: What it binds is not known.

The specimen was peripheral blood, collected on day 0 of AZD1222 vaccination. This receptor was identified in an adult in good health.

This chain's CDR3 is CASSLVGLAGGYNEQFF. CDR3 DNA sequence: TGTGCCAGCAGCTTAGTGGGACTAGCGGGGGGCTACAATGAGCAGTTCTTC. The chain has TRBV11-2 and TRBJ2-1, with 15 bases matching TRBD2. V lost 1 base to trimming and J lost 3 bases; unmatched junction nucleotides: 1. In germline, CDR1 is SGHAT, CDR2 FQNNGV. This CDR3 has 17 residues.